These 29 T cell receptor beta chains were all obtained from the same sample, sequenced in a study of cytomegalovirus exposure and HLA in healthy donors. Primers included in the PCR were 60 Vbeta and 13 Jbeta primers. Assay: immunoSEQ multiplex PCR; the TCRdb copy retains only in-frame clones and omits some. The sample has approximately 60,000 clones; the top ten hold approximately 5.1%. The sequenced sample was PBMCs. The receptors stem from a man younger than 45 in good health and CMV-seropositive.

V is TRBV6-1 and J is TRBJ1-2; no clear D. V was cut by 3 bases and J by 8 bases, with 7 bases left in between. Germline assignment: CDR1 MNHNS and CDR2 SASEGT. The CDR3 extends over 11 amino acids. The CDR3 region has the DNA TGTGCCAGCAGTGATAGGAGGGGCTACACCTTC. Translation gives CASSDRRGYTF.

The V gene is TRBV29-1, the J gene TRBJ2-3; a possible D gene is TRBD2 (6 bases). V lost 7 bases and J 0 bases, leaving 11 bases between the germline ends. The length of the CDR3 is 13 residues. Per germline, CDR1 SQVTM and CDR2 ANQGSEA. CDR3: CSALTRSTDTQYF. The CDR3 DNA reads TGCAGCGCCTTGACTAGAAGCACAGATACGCAGTATTTT.

The rearrangement joins TRBV5-3 to TRBJ2-3; TRBD2 agrees at 11 bases. TRBV5-3 is labeled an ORF, and its function is uncertain. Trimming cost V 7 bases and J 6 bases; bases outside gene matches: 13. The CDR3 extends over 16 amino acids. This CDR3 reads CARGFRTSGLPDTQYF. As DNA, the CDR3 is TGTGCCAGAGGTTTCAGGACTAGCGGGTTACCGGATACGCAGTATTTT.

V is TRBV11-2 and J is TRBJ1-1; the D is unclear. The germline V gene has CDR1 SGHAT and CDR2 FQNNGV. The CDR3 contains 12 residues. Trimming cost V 1 base and J 7 bases, with 7 bases left between them. CDR3 nucleotides: TGTGCCAGCAGCTTAGGACTCTATGAAGCTTTCTTT. Translated, it gives CASSLGLYEAFF.

The chain employs TRBV30 and TRBJ2-1; 10 bases fit TRBD1. From germline, CDR1 is GTSNPN and CDR2 SVGIG (reference sequence). The CDR3 totals 15 residues. After removal of 4 bases from V and 7 bases from J, the junction contained 10 bases not matched to a gene. In DNA, the CDR3 is TGTGCCTGGATTCTGGAGACAGGGGGCATTAATGAGCAGTTCTTC. As protein: CAWILETGGINEQFF.

This chain connects TRBV7-9 to TRBJ2-3, with D maybe TRBD1 (6 bases). CDR3 length: 13 amino acids. Germline CDR1 SEHNR, CDR2 FQNEAQ (reference sequence). Trimming took 3 bases from V and 8 from J, leaving 12 bases between them. The CDR3 here is CASSLDGTFTQYF. CDR3 nucleotide sequence: TGTGCCAGCAGCTTGGACGGGACATTTACGCAGTATTTT.

The chain uses TRBV7-9 and TRBJ1-1, with 7 bases that match TRBD1. The ends lost 5 bases at V and 7 bases at J; junction bases unmatched: 13. The CDR3 loop spans 15 amino acids. Germline CDR1 SEHNR, CDR2 FQNEAQ (reference sequence). The CDR3 DNA is TGTGCCAGCAGCCCCCGGGGGGGGACAGTTCATGAAGCTTTCTTT. Translating it yields CASSPRGGTVHEAFF.

The V gene is TRBV7-9, the J gene TRBJ2-7; D unresolved. The germline V gene has CDR1 SEHNR and CDR2 FQNEAQ (reference sequence). The V and J ends lost 3 bases and 7 bases respectively, with 7 bases between them. This CDR3 contains 11 residues. CDR3 coding DNA: TGTGCCAGCAGCTTTAGAGAGGAGCAGTACTTC. Amino acid sequence: CASSFREEQYF.

This sequence joins TRBV4-1 and TRBJ2-7; D call uncertain. This CDR3 has 14 amino acids. The germline V and J ends were trimmed by 0 bases and 2 bases, with 8 bases remaining between them. Germline V gives CDR1 MGHRA, CDR2 YSYEKL. In DNA, the CDR3 is TGCGCCAGCAGCCAAGATGGGCAACCCTACGAGCAGTACTTC. It encodes CASSQDGQPYEQYF.

V gene TRBV5-1 combines with J gene TRBJ1-1; 9 bases fit TRBD1. Germline V gene lookup returns CDR1 SGHRS and CDR2 YFSETQ. Trimming took 0 bases from V and 1 from J; bases not matched to a gene: 4. The CDR3 extends over 16 amino acids. The DNA for the CDR3 is TGCGCCAGCAGCTTGGGACAGGGGGGGAGGAACACTGAAGCTTTCTTT. This gives the protein CASSLGQGGRNTEAFF.

V is TRBV19 and J is TRBJ1-1; 10 bases fit TRBD1. This CDR3 contains 16 residues. Trimming took 6 bases from V and 6 from J; bases not matched to a gene: 13. CDR1 LNHDA and CDR2 SQIVND come from the germline V gene (reference sequence). CDR3 DNA sequence: TGTGCCAGTAGAGGGACAGGGGACCAACTTAGCGCTGAAGCTTTCTTT. Translated: CASRGTGDQLSAEAFF.

The rearrangement uses TRBV28 and TRBJ2-7, with D possibly being TRBD1 (6 bases). Germline CDR1 MDHEN, CDR2 SYDVKM. The length of the CDR3 is 16 residues. V was trimmed by 5 bases and J by 2 bases, leaving 19 bases between them. The CDR3 coding sequence is TGTGCCAGCAGTCCGGGCAGGGGAGTAAGCGCCTACGAGCAGTACTTC. Protein: CASSPGRGVSAYEQYF.

The chain couples TRBV19 to TRBJ1-2, with 9 bases that match TRBD1. Germline trimming cut 5 bases from V and 5 bases from J; bases unmatched to any gene: 6. The CDR3 sequence is 14 residues long. The germline V gene encodes CDR1 LNHDA and CDR2 SQIVND (reference sequence). The CDR3 region is CASSPLQGAYGYTF. As DNA, the CDR3 is TGTGCCAGTAGTCCACTACAGGGGGCTTATGGCTACACCTTC.

The chain recombines TRBV5-1 with TRBJ2-1, with 8 bases lining up with TRBD2. Germline V gene data show CDR1 as SGHRS and CDR2 as YFSETQ. The V segment lost 0 bases and the J segment 1 base; nucleotides outside the gene matches: 3. This CDR3 has 16 residues. CDR3 amino acids: CASSLEPSGSYNEQFF. Written as DNA, the CDR3 is TGCGCCAGCAGCTTGGAGCCTAGCGGGTCCTACAATGAGCAGTTCTTC. The whole variable domain, filled in from reference TRBV5-1 and TRBJ2-1, reads KAGVTQTPRYLIKTRGQQVTLSCSPISGHRSVSWYQQTPGQGLQFLFEYFSETQRNKGNFPGRFSGRQFSNSRSEMNVSTLELGDSALYLCASSLEPSGSYNEQFFGPGTRLTVL.

The V call is TRBV5-6, the J call TRBJ2-7; TRBD1 agrees at 8 bases. The CDR3 loop spans 14 amino acids. The junction had 3 bases not matched to a gene; V was cut back by 1 base and J by 3 bases. Germline CDR1 reads SGHDT; CDR2 reads YYEEEE. The CDR3 is CASSLPGGLYEQYF. In DNA form, the CDR3 reads TGTGCCAGCAGCTTGCCAGGGGGCCTCTACGAGCAGTACTTC. Using reference TRBV5-6 and TRBJ2-7 for the parts outside the CDR3, the full variable domain is DAGVTQSPTHLIKTRGQQVTLRCSPKSGHDTVSWYQQALGQGPQFIFQYYEEEERQRGNFPDRFSGHQFPNYSSELNVNALLLGDSALYLCASSLPGGLYEQYFGPGTRLTVT.

This rearrangement joins TRBV5-8 to TRBJ1-4; D remains unclear. This CDR3 spans 16 amino acids. Germline V lookup: CDR1 SGHTS, CDR2 YDEGEE. V gave up 1 base and J gave up 6 bases, with 16 bases separating them. The CDR3 region is CASSLLQTREYEKLFF. The CDR3 DNA reads as TGTGCCAGCAGCTTGCTTCAAACCCGGGAGTATGAAAAACTGTTTTTT.

J is TRBJ1-5 and V is TRBV4-1; D gene unclear. V dropped 1 base and J dropped 3 bases, with 13 bases sitting between them. Germline loops: CDR1 MGHRA, CDR2 YSYEKL. CDR3 length equals 16 residues. CDR3 nucleotide sequence: TGCGCCAGCAGCCAAGTAGCGGGGAGGAACAATCAGCCCCAGCATTTT. This codes for CASSQVAGRNNQPQHF.

The J gene is TRBJ2-3, the V gene TRBV6-1, with 12 bases aligning to TRBD2. The CDR3 consists of 17 residues. The V and J ends lost 0 bases and 6 bases, in that order; junction bases with no gene match: 7. The germline gives CDR1 MNHNS, CDR2 SASEGT. The CDR3 protein is CASSEAASGGASDTQYF. The DNA of the CDR3 is TGTGCCAGCAGTGAAGCGGCTAGCGGGGGGGCATCGGATACGCAGTATTTT.

The chain recombines TRBV30 with TRBJ2-3; 9 nucleotides match TRBD2. The ends lost 3 bases at V and 4 bases at J; junction bases unmatched: 14. The length of the CDR3 is 17 residues. Germline V lookup: CDR1 GTSNPN, CDR2 SVGIG (reference sequence). The CDR3 reads CAWSGPRGGASADTQYF. DNA for the CDR3: TGTGCCTGGAGCGGACCCCGCGGGGGGGCCTCCGCAGATACGCAGTATTTT.

The genes are TRBV6-1 and TRBJ2-7; 11 bases align to TRBD2. The CDR3 has 15 residues. Per germline, CDR1 MNHNS and CDR2 SASEGT. Trimming took 4 bases from V and 4 from J; bases not matched to a gene: 6. Here the CDR3 DNA reads TGTGCCAGCAGTGTTTGGACTAGCGGGTTGTACGAGCAGTACTTC. Amino acid sequence: CASSVWTSGLYEQYF.

J is TRBJ1-5 and V is TRBV30; D is uncertain. Trimming took off 2 bases at V and 3 bases at J, with 14 bases between the two ends. CDR3 length equals 15 residues. Looked up from germline, CDR1 is GTSNPN and CDR2 is SVGIG (reference sequence). This CDR3 is CAWSPSPGPNQPQHF. CDR3 in DNA: TGTGCCTGGAGTCCCTCGCCTGGGCCCAATCAGCCCCAGCATTTT.

This chain links TRBV4-1 with TRBJ1-2, with 12 bases that match TRBD1. V was pared by 3 bases and J by 5 bases, with 7 bases of the junction left unmatched. The CDR3 has 16 residues. CDR1 and CDR2 from the germline V gene are MGHRA and YSYEKL. For the CDR3, the DNA is TGCGCCAGCAGCCACCCCGGGACAGGGGGCGGGTATGGCTACACCTTC. It translates to CASSHPGTGGGYGYTF.

This sequence joins TRBV6-1 and TRBJ2-7, with TRBD2 matching 10 bases. This CDR3 contains 15 residues. Germline V gives CDR1 MNHNS, CDR2 SASEGT. Trimming removed 6 bases from V and 2 bases from J; junction bases left unmatched: 7. The chain's CDR3 is CASRKELAGTYEQYF. DNA for the CDR3: TGTGCCAGCAGAAAAGAACTAGCGGGAACCTACGAGCAGTACTTC.

V is TRBV15 and J is TRBJ2-7, with a tentative D call TRBD1 (5 bases). The CDR3 extends over 16 amino acids. Germline lookup yields CDR1 LNHNV and CDR2 YYDKDF (reference sequence). V was clipped by 0 bases and J by 1 base, with 13 bases between them. In DNA, the CDR3 is TGTGCCACCAGCAGAGATTCCACAGGTAGTTCCTACGAGCAGTACTTC. Its protein product is CATSRDSTGSSYEQYF.

This chain joins TRBV5-1 and TRBJ2-7; maybe TRBD2 (6 bases). The CDR3 contains 14 residues. Germline CDR1 and CDR2: SGHRS and YFSETQ. The ends were cut back, 3 bases at V and 4 bases at J, with 14 bases in the middle. The DNA of the CDR3 is TGCGCCAGCAGCTCGGGACTTCAACCATACGAGCAGTACTTC. It translates to CASSSGLQPYEQYF.

The V and J genes are TRBV11-1 and TRBJ2-1; D is perhaps TRBD1 (6 bases). Trimming shortened V by 0 bases and J by 3 bases, and 9 bases separated the two germline ends. CDR1 is SGHAT and CDR2 is FQDESV in the germline V gene (reference sequence). The CDR3 runs to 15 residues. The CDR3 region has the DNA TGTGCCAGCAGCTTAGCGGGACAATTCTACAATGAGCAGTTCTTC. It encodes CASSLAGQFYNEQFF.

This chain connects TRBV15 to TRBJ2-7, with D perhaps TRBD2 (6 bases). Deletions cut 0 bases from V and 5 bases from J, with 14 bases between. Germline values: CDR1 LNHNV, CDR2 YYDKDF (reference sequence). The CDR3 is 15 amino acids. The DNA of the CDR3 is TGTGCCACCAGCAGAGATCGGGCAGGCGGGAACGAGCAGTACTTC. Protein: CATSRDRAGGNEQYF.

The rearrangement joins TRBV5-1 to TRBJ2-1; 13 bases line up with TRBD2. Trimming took 0 bases from V and 9 from J; bases not matched to a gene: 6. Per germline, CDR1 SGHRS and CDR2 YFSETQ. The CDR3 is made up of 16 amino acids. This CDR3 is CASSLAGLAGAGEQFF. CDR3 in DNA: TGCGCCAGCAGCTTGGCCGGACTAGCGGGAGCGGGTGAGCAGTTCTTC.

The CDR3 is CATDRGSDNEQFF. DNA for the CDR3: TGTGCCACCGACAGGGGGTCCGACAATGAGCAGTTCTTC. The chain joins TRBV7-9 to TRBJ2-1, with 9 bases identical to TRBD1. V lost 10 bases, J lost 5 bases, and 6 bases stayed unmatched. There are 13 residues in the CDR3. In germline, CDR1 is SEHNR, CDR2 FQNEAQ (reference sequence).